The clone carrying this TCR beta chain was counted between two and nine times. The protocol was immunoSEQ multiplex PCR, while the TCRdb copy is restricted to in-frame clones and leaves out a portion. This table has about 200,000 clones, 65% to 85% appearing once. The entry originates in a study of blood T cell repertoires in COVID-19. Looking at the study overall: There were acute and convalescent COVID-19 samples, and they came from the United States, Italy and Spain.

The ends were cut back, 4 bases at V and 0 bases at J, with 6 bases in the middle. This CDR3 has 14 amino acids. Looked up from germline, CDR1 is SGHTA and CDR2 is FQGNSA. This TCR was recovered from a woman aged 40-49 years with acute COVID-19. The sample comprised PBMCs or T cells enriched from blood (not recorded which). The chain uses TRBV7-2 and TRBJ2-2; weak D call: TRBD1 (5 bases). Here the CDR3 reads CASSWTPNTGELFF. Written as DNA, the CDR3 is TGTGCCAGCAGCTGGACACCGAACACCGGGGAGCTGTTTTTT. The full variable domain, with the rest looked up from reference TRBV7-2 and TRBJ2-2, is GAGVSQSPSNKVTEKGKDVELRCDPISGHTALYWYRQSLGQGLEFLIYFQGNSAPDKSGLPSDRFSAERTGGSVSTLTIQRTQQEDSAVYLCASSWTPNTGELFFGEGSRLTVL.